These 3 T cell receptor beta chains were all obtained from the same sample, sequenced in a study of cytomegalovirus exposure and HLA in healthy donors. Vbeta (60) and Jbeta (13) primers were used in the PCR. Produced via immunoSEQ multiplex PCR; TCRdb's table is partial and in-frame only. Of roughly 150,000 clones in the sample, 80% were seen once. Sequenced material: PBMCs. The receptors shown here come from a woman in her thirties or forties in good health and CMV-seronegative.

The CDR3 is CAGTSGTAVNIQYF. The CDR3, as DNA: TGTGCCGGGACGTCCGGGACAGCAGTAAACATTCAGTACTTC. The genes are TRBV7-9 and TRBJ2-4; TRBD1 aligns across 7 bases. This CDR3 comprises 14 residues. With V trimmed by 11 bases and J by 6 bases, 13 bases remained unmatched. Germline V gene data show CDR1 as SEHNR and CDR2 as FQNEAQ (reference sequence).

This chain connects TRBV12-5 to TRBJ2-1; D is undetermined. Trimming left V 2 bases short and J 6 bases short, with 11 bases between. The CDR3 runs 14 residues. The germline CDR1 and CDR2 sequences are LGHNT and FRNRAP. The CDR3: CASGLPSSLNEQFF. The CDR3 DNA reads as TGTGCTAGTGGTTTGCCCTCCTCTCTCAATGAGCAGTTCTTC.

The chain links TRBV7-9 to TRBJ2-2; 11 bases agree with TRBD2. This CDR3 contains 19 residues. V lost 2 bases to trimming and J lost 6 bases; unmatched junction nucleotides: 14. Germline loops: CDR1 SEHNR, CDR2 FQNEAQ (reference sequence). For the CDR3, the DNA is TGTGCCAGCAGCTTACGACCTTCTCCTAGCGGGAGGTCGGCCGGGGAGCTGTTTTTT. Translating gives CASSLRPSPSGRSAGELFF.